This T cell receptor (beta chain) was obtained from a study of T cell responses to AZD1222 COVID-19 vaccine. The study, taken as a whole, reports: Nearly half of spike-specific TCRs reportedly target unmutated variant regions. Repertoires were obtained only post-peak T cell response.

Assay: immunoSEQ multiplex PCR; the TCRdb copy retains only in-frame clones and omits some. Among 57,000 or so clones, 81% were seen once, and the ten largest hold 26%. Details on this clone: Its antigen is unknown.

The source is an adult who received the AZD1222 COVID-19 vaccine. The specimen was peripheral blood, collected 28 days after the second AZD1222 dose.

CDR3 nucleotides: TGTGCCAGCAGCCGACCTCAGGAGAGGGACACTGAAGCTTTCTTT. This sequence encodes CASSRPQERDTEAFF. V and J are TRBV11-2 and TRBJ1-1; no clear D. CDR1 SGHAT and CDR2 FQNNGV come from the germline V gene. There are 15 residues in the CDR3. V was cut by 5 bases and J by 3 bases, with 16 bases left in between.